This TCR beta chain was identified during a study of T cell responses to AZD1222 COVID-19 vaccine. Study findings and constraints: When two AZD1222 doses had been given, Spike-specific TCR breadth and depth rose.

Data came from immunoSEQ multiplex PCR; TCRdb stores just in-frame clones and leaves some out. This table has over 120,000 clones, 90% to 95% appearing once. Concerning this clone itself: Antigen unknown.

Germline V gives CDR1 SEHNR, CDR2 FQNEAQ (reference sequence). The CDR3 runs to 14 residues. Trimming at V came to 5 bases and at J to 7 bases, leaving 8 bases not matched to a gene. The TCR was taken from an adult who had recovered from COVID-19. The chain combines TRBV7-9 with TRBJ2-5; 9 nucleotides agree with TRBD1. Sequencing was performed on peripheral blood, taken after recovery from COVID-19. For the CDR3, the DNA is TGTGCCAGCAGCCCGTGGACAGGGGACGGGACCCAGTACTTC. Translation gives CASSPWTGDGTQYF.